The 25 T cell receptor beta chains reported below all come from one sample, sequenced in a study of shared clonotypes between healthy human individuals (dated by TCRdb to about 2020). Library preparation employed the immunoSEQ multiplex PCR assay. TCRdb provides this immuneACCESS table in a form limited to in-frame rearrangements. Some clones are lacking; in checked studies, under half of them reflect an unresolved V gene, and why the rest are absent is not known. This sample lists some 1.4 million clones; more than 95% were detected once. Roughly 1.1% of the sample is in the top ten clones. Specimen: naive CD4+ T cells sorted from blood. The cell subset or site label of this sample denotes: CD45RA+ positively selected. The receptors here all came from a young man in good health.

With regard to this clone: The sample carries other DNA sequences with the same CDR3. The chain has TRBV18 and TRBJ2-7; D is ambiguous. The CDR3 contains 12 residues. Germline assignment: CDR1 KGHSH and CDR2 LQKENI. V lost 0 bases and J lost 5, with 5 bases in between. The CDR3 DNA reads as TGTGCCAGCTCACCACCGGGAAACGAGCAGTACTTC. Translated, it gives CASSPPGNEQYF.

The CDR3, as DNA: TGTGCCAGCGGAGGGGACAGGGGACGAAATGAGCAGTTCTTC. Amino acid sequence: CASGGDRGRNEQFF. V and J are TRBV27 and TRBJ2-1; TRBD1 matches 10 bases. V lost 8 bases to trimming and J lost 7 bases; unmatched junction nucleotides: 8. CDR1 MNHEY and CDR2 SMNVEV come from the germline V gene (reference sequence). The CDR3 length is 14 residues.

The chain joins TRBV11-2 to TRBJ2-1; TRBD2 aligns across 10 bases. This CDR3 comprises 16 residues. Germline CDR1 SGHAT, CDR2 FQNNGV. J lost 7 bases, V lost 1 base, and 7 bases had no gene match. The CDR3 region is CASSLVRPSGSNEQFF. CDR3 nucleotides: TGTGCCAGCAGCTTAGTGAGGCCTAGCGGGAGTAATGAGCAGTTCTTC.

This clone was observed a single time. This chain connects TRBV19 to TRBJ2-1; D may be TRBD1 (6 bases). V shed 4 bases and J shed 8 bases, with 12 bases lying between them. Germline V gives CDR1 LNHDA, CDR2 SQIVND (reference sequence). CDR3 length: 13 amino acids. The DNA of the CDR3 is TGTGCCAGTAGTAGACAGGACTGGGATGAGCAGTTCTTC. Its translation is CASSRQDWDEQFF.

This chain uses TRBV6-5 with TRBJ2-1; D call uncertain. The CDR3 has 11 amino acids. Germline V gene sequence: CDR1 MNHEY, CDR2 SVGAGI. V was pared by 5 bases and J by 9 bases, with 8 bases between. The CDR3 sequence: CASSAPGEQFF. For the CDR3, the DNA is TGTGCCAGCAGTGCCCCCGGTGAGCAGTTCTTC.

The chain employs TRBV6-5 and TRBJ2-3; 11 nucleotides agree with TRBD2. V gave up 8 bases and J gave up 10 bases; unmatched junction bases: 11. Germline V gives CDR1 MNHEY, CDR2 SVGAGI. The CDR3 runs to 14 residues. The CDR3 bases are TGTGCCAGCCGACTAGCGGGACCCCCCGAGGCGCAGTATTTT. It translates to CASRLAGPPEAQYF.

The chain recombines TRBV7-9 with TRBJ1-1, with D maybe TRBD1 (6 bases). Trimming stripped 1 base from V and 5 bases from J, with 14 bases between. CDR1 is SEHNR and CDR2 is FQNEAQ in the germline V gene (reference sequence). This CDR3 contains 15 residues. CDR3 in amino acids: CASSLVLGGWTEAFF. The CDR3 region has the DNA TGTGCCAGCAGCTTAGTTCTCGGGGGCTGGACTGAAGCTTTCTTT. Using reference TRBV7-9 and TRBJ1-1 for the parts outside the CDR3, the full variable domain is DTGVSQNPRHKITKRGQNVTFRCDPISEHNRLYWYRQTLGQGPEFLTYFQNEAQLEKSRLLSDRFSAERPKGSFSTLEIQRTEQGDSAMYLCASSLVLGGWTEAFFGQGTRLTVV.

The V gene is TRBV7-9, the J gene TRBJ1-1; unclear D gene. The CDR3 runs 13 residues. V was pared by 6 bases and J by 1 base, with 9 bases between. The V gene's germline CDR1 is SEHNR and CDR2 FQNEAQ (reference sequence). The CDR3 DNA follows: TGTGCCAGCAGACTGAAGGGGAACACTGAAGCTTTCTTT. It specifies CASRLKGNTEAFF.

This chain uses TRBV7-2 with TRBJ1-2; D call uncertain. The length of the CDR3 is 15 residues. Trimming took 1 base from V and 0 from J, leaving 9 bases between them. The germline V gene has CDR1 SGHTA and CDR2 FQGNSA. The CDR3 spells CASSLDSSPNYGYTF. Written as DNA, the CDR3 is TGTGCCAGCAGCTTAGACAGCTCACCTAACTATGGCTACACCTTC.

The chain carries TRBV19 and TRBJ2-7; no reliable D call. Per the germline V gene, CDR1 is LNHDA and CDR2 is SQIVND (reference sequence). V was cut by 4 bases and J by 6 bases, with 19 bases left in between. This CDR3 comprises 15 residues. The DNA for the CDR3 is TGTGCCAGTAGTACCGCCAAGGGCAAAGGGTCCGAGCAGTACTTC. Encoded protein: CASSTAKGKGSEQYF.

This chain joins TRBV7-8 and TRBJ2-3; 8 bases align to TRBD2. Germline V CDR1 and CDR2: SGHVS, FQNEAQ. After removal of 1 base from V and 2 bases from J, the junction contained 8 bases not matched to a gene. The CDR3 covers 17 residues. CDR3 bases: TGTGCCAGCAGCTTAGTGTCAGCGGGAGACGACACAGATACGCAGTATTTT. Its translation is CASSLVSAGDDTDTQYF. The whole variable domain, remainder taken from reference TRBV7-8 and TRBJ2-3, is GAGVSQSPRYKVAKRGQDVALRCDPISGHVSLFWYQQALGQGPEFLTYFQNEAQLDKSGLPSDRFFAERPEGSVSTLKIQRTQQEDSAVYLCASSLVSAGDDTDTQYFGPGTRLTVL.

The chain employs TRBV6-5 and TRBJ2-5; D is unclear. The germline gives CDR1 MNHEY, CDR2 SVGAGI. CDR3 size: 13 residues. Deletions cut 2 bases from V and 5 bases from J, with 9 bases between. The CDR3, as DNA: TGTGCCAGCAGTTACGGGCAGTGGGAGACCCAGTACTTC. This encodes CASSYGQWETQYF.

The chain uses TRBV27 and TRBJ2-1, with TRBD2 matching over 8 bases. V lost 1 base, J lost 6 bases, and 8 bases stayed unmatched. This CDR3 has 16 residues. The germline V gene has CDR1 MNHEY and CDR2 SMNVEV (reference sequence). The CDR3 here is CASSLYLAGLVNEQFF. The CDR3 DNA sequence: TGTGCCAGCAGTTTATACTTAGCGGGACTGGTCAATGAGCAGTTCTTC.

A remark on this clone: This sample includes further DNA sequences coding for the same CDR3. V is TRBV5-1 and J is TRBJ2-7, with 9 bases matching TRBD2. V lost 0 bases, J lost 3 bases, and 1 base stayed unmatched. The CDR3 runs 14 residues. In germline, CDR1 is SGHRS, CDR2 YFSETQ. CDR3 in amino acids: CASSLGGRDYEQYF. The CDR3 coding sequence is TGCGCCAGCAGCTTGGGCGGGAGGGACTACGAGCAGTACTTC.

Comments on this clone: At the DNA level, this CDR3 is encoded by other sequences in the same sample as well. This CDR3 reads CASSLASGSGNTIYF. Written as DNA, the CDR3 is TGCGCCAGCAGCTTGGCCTCGGGCTCTGGAAACACCATATATTTT. The V gene is TRBV5-1, the J gene TRBJ1-3; D is uncertain. V lost 0 bases and J lost 0, with 7 bases in between. The CDR3 totals 15 residues. Germline loops: CDR1 SGHRS, CDR2 YFSETQ.

As regards this clone: Other DNA sequences of this sample code for an identical CDR3. The chain combines TRBV28 with TRBJ1-5; D perhaps matches TRBD1 (6 bases). V lost 3 bases and J 5 bases, leaving 8 bases between the germline ends. CDR1 and CDR2 (germline): MDHEN, SYDVKM. There are 13 residues in the CDR3. The CDR3: CASSLDSYQPQHF. The CDR3 DNA follows: TGTGCCAGCAGTTTGGACAGCTATCAGCCCCAGCATTTT.

This chain uses TRBV28 with TRBJ1-5; D remains ambiguous. The germline V and J ends were trimmed by 5 bases and 12 bases, with 14 bases remaining between them. The CDR3 consists of 12 residues. Germline CDR1 MDHEN, CDR2 SYDVKM. The CDR3 reads CASSPPFLGQHF. The CDR3 bases are TGTGCCAGCAGTCCACCCTTCCTTGGCCAGCATTTT.

The rearrangement joins TRBV7-2 to TRBJ2-3; no firm D call. Germline loops: CDR1 SGHTA, CDR2 FQGNSA. Trimming pared 7 bases from V and 6 bases from J, leaving 23 bases between. CDR3 length: 16 amino acids. The DNA of the CDR3 is TGTGCCAGCATCGAACTCGGCCTCCTCCAAAGGGATACGCAGTATTTT. Translating it yields CASIELGLLQRDTQYF.

Points on this clone: This same CDR3 is encoded by further DNA sequences in the sample. This chain connects TRBV5-5 to TRBJ2-1; 9 bases are a match to TRBD2. The CDR3 is 15 amino acids. Germline V gives CDR1 SGHKS, CDR2 YYEKEE (reference sequence). V trimming: 4 bases; J trimming: 1 base; junction bases outside the gene matches: 3. This CDR3 is CASSLTSGSYNEQFF. The CDR3 DNA is TGTGCCAGCAGCCTCACTAGCGGGTCCTACAATGAGCAGTTCTTC.

The V call is TRBV7-9, the J call TRBJ2-7; no clear D gene. This CDR3 has 12 residues. V lost 5 bases and J lost 4, with 9 bases in between. Germline values: CDR1 SEHNR, CDR2 FQNEAQ (reference sequence). The CDR3 DNA reads TGTGCCAGCAGCATCGACAAGTACGAGCAGTACTTC. As protein: CASSIDKYEQYF. The full variable domain, rest sourced from reference TRBV7-9 and TRBJ2-7, is DTGVSQNPRHKITKRGQNVTFRCDPISEHNRLYWYRQTLGQGPEFLTYFQNEAQLEKSRLLSDRFSAERPKGSFSTLEIQRTEQGDSAMYLCASSIDKYEQYFGPGTRLTVT.

In this sample, this clone turned up once. This chain links TRBV7-6 with TRBJ2-7; a weak D match, TRBD2 (5 bases). In germline, CDR1 is SGHVS, CDR2 FNYEAQ. V was trimmed by 0 bases and J by 6 bases, leaving 9 bases between them. The CDR3 length is 13 residues. The CDR3 bases are TGTGCCAGCAGCTTAGCGTTGGCGGGCGAGCAGTACTTC. Protein product: CASSLALAGEQYF.

J is TRBJ2-1 and V is TRBV28; a possible D gene is TRBD1 (6 bases). CDR3 length: 13 amino acids. V was shortened by 3 bases and J by 9 bases, with 12 bases between the two germline ends. Germline loops: CDR1 MDHEN, CDR2 SYDVKM. CDR3 coding DNA: TGTGCCAGCAGTTTGGACAGCACTGGTGAGCAGTTCTTC. Protein: CASSLDSTGEQFF.

This clone was seen once. The chain carries TRBV5-8 and TRBJ2-2; D is unclear. Trimming stripped 5 bases from V and 2 bases from J, with 7 bases between. The CDR3 has 13 amino acids. Germline V gives CDR1 SGHTS, CDR2 YDEGEE. CDR3 residues: CASRLKNTGELFF. In nucleotides, the CDR3 is TGTGCCAGCAGGTTAAAAAACACCGGGGAGCTGTTTTTT.

The chain has TRBV7-2 and TRBJ2-7, with a tentative D call TRBD2 (6 bases). V lost 2 bases and J 9 bases, leaving 14 bases between the germline ends. CDR1 and CDR2 from the germline V gene are SGHTA and FQGNSA. The CDR3 loop spans 13 amino acids. The CDR3 here is CASSLRSGDGQYF. In nucleotides, the CDR3 is TGTGCCAGCAGCTTAAGGTCGGGGGATGGGCAGTACTTC.

In this sample, this clone turned up once. The chain employs TRBV30 and TRBJ2-2; 8 bases match TRBD1. Germline CDR1 and CDR2: GTSNPN and SVGIG (reference sequence). This CDR3 has 15 residues. The V gene end was trimmed by 1 base and the J gene end by 3 bases; junction bases not matched to a gene: 4. CDR3 region: CAWSDQGAYTGELFF. The CDR3 DNA follows: TGTGCCTGGAGTGACCAGGGGGCTTACACCGGGGAGCTGTTTTTT.